Listed here are 25 T cell receptor beta chains from one sample, sequenced in a study of T cells in narcolepsy. Repertoires were generated with immunoSEQ multiplex PCR, while TCRdb's copy carries only in-frame clones and drops some. The sample contains under 35,000 clones, around four fifths of which appear only once. Sequenced sample: memory (CD45RA-) CD4+ T cells from blood. The receptors stem from a human donor in good health.

Here the CDR3 reads CASSVVIGGELFF. CDR3 nucleotide sequence: TGTGCCAGCAGCGTAGTCATCGGCGGGGAGCTGTTTTTT. The chain employs TRBV9 and TRBJ2-2, with unresolved D. CDR1 and CDR2 from the germline V gene are SGDLS and YYNGEE. The CDR3 is made up of 13 amino acids. V lost 0 bases and J lost 7, with 7 bases in between.

J is TRBJ2-3 and V is TRBV5-4; no clear D. Trimming shortened V by 4 bases and J by 3 bases, and 3 bases separated the two germline ends. The CDR3 is 11 amino acids. Germline loops: CDR1 SGHNT, CDR2 YYREEE (reference sequence). The CDR3 is CASSLTDTQYF. The CDR3 DNA sequence: TGTGCCAGCAGCCTTACAGATACGCAGTATTTT.

This clone was seen a handful of times. The chain has TRBV5-4 and TRBJ2-1, with D unresolved. This CDR3 contains 14 residues. Germline CDR1 is SGHNT and CDR2 is YYREEE (reference sequence). Trimming pared 4 bases from V and 0 bases from J, leaving 8 bases between. CDR3 nucleotides: TGTGCCAGCAGCGTTGAGAGCTCCTACAATGAGCAGTTCTTC. Protein product: CASSVESSYNEQFF.

This clone came up a few times. V is TRBV7-9 and J is TRBJ2-7; 8 nucleotides match TRBD1. Germline V gene sequence: CDR1 SEHNR, CDR2 FQNEAQ (reference sequence). This CDR3 comprises 13 residues. V shed 5 bases and J 7 bases; nucleotides not matched to a gene: 7. DNA for the CDR3: TGTGCCAGCAGCAGAGACAGGGGTGGGGAGCAGTACTTC. It is translated as CASSRDRGGEQYF.

V usage is TRBV6-1 and J usage is TRBJ1-4, with D tentatively TRBD1 (5 bases). The V end lost 6 bases, the J end lost 7 bases, and 12 bases lay between the germline ends. The germline V gene encodes CDR1 MNHNS and CDR2 SASEGT. CDR3 length equals 13 residues. CDR3 amino acids: CASRKGTGEKLFF. CDR3 coding DNA: TGTGCCAGCAGAAAGGGGACGGGTGAAAAACTGTTTTTT.

The V gene is TRBV11-2, the J gene TRBJ2-7; tentatively, D is TRBD1 (5 bases). This CDR3 has 14 amino acids. Germline V gene lookup returns CDR1 SGHAT and CDR2 FQNNGV. The V gene lost 5 bases and the J gene lost 0 bases, with 11 bases spanning the gap. CDR3 in amino acids: CASSPRRGSYEQYF. As DNA, the CDR3 is TGTGCCAGCAGCCCGAGAAGGGGCTCCTACGAGCAGTACTTC.

The chain combines TRBV6-5 with TRBJ1-6; no clear D. CDR1 and CDR2 from the germline V gene are MNHEY and SVGAGI. The CDR3 loop spans 14 amino acids. Trimming removed 2 bases at V and 7 bases at J, with 9 bases between. The chain's CDR3 is CASSYGLWNSPLHF. CDR3 nucleotide sequence: TGTGCCAGCAGTTACGGACTGTGGAATTCACCCCTCCACTTT.

The chain uses TRBV7-2 and TRBJ2-1; 16 nucleotides agree with TRBD2. CDR1 is SGHTA, CDR2 FQGNSA, per germline. Germline trimming cut 6 bases from V and 9 bases from J; bases unmatched to any gene: 11. The CDR3 totals 17 residues. CDR3 loop: CASSLFGTSGGASEQFF. In DNA form, the CDR3 reads TGTGCCAGCAGTCTCTTCGGGACTAGCGGGGGGGCGAGTGAGCAGTTCTTC.

This clone was recorded a few times. The V gene is TRBV6-5, the J gene TRBJ2-7; D is unresolved. The CDR3 consists of 13 residues. The V gene's germline CDR1 is MNHEY and CDR2 SVGAGI. V was shortened by 4 bases and J by 4 bases, with 11 bases between the two germline ends. The CDR3 sequence: CASSSTSQYEQYV. The CDR3 bases are TGTGCCAGCAGTTCGACATCCCAATACGAGCAGTACGTC.

This clone was picked up one time. V is TRBV6-1 and J is TRBJ1-5; 7 bases agree with TRBD1. V lost 5 bases, J lost 3 bases, and 7 bases stayed unmatched. CDR1 and CDR2 from the germline V gene are MNHNS and SASEGT. This CDR3 is built from 15 residues. As DNA, the CDR3 is TGTGCCAGCAGTCGGGACAGCCCAATCAATCAGCCCCAGCATTTT. This translates into CASSRDSPINQPQHF.

The chain joins TRBV10-3 to TRBJ1-2; 7 bases agree with TRBD1. V lost 8 bases, J lost 2 bases, and 2 bases stayed unmatched. Per the germline V gene, CDR1 is ENHRY and CDR2 is SYGVKD. The CDR3 is 12 amino acids. The CDR3 nucleotides are TGTGCCATCGGACAGGTGAACTATGGCTACACCTTC. As protein: CAIGQVNYGYTF.

The chain is built from TRBV6-6 and TRBJ1-2, with 9 bases matching TRBD1. CDR1 and CDR2 (germline): MNHNY, SVGAGI (reference sequence). There are 13 residues in the CDR3. V lost 6 bases and J lost 7; bases outside the gene matches: 6. The CDR3 loop is CASRLQGALGYTF. The CDR3 coding sequence is TGTGCCAGCAGACTACAGGGGGCGCTTGGCTACACCTTC.

The gene calls are TRBV4-3 and TRBJ2-3, with 7 bases identical to TRBD2. This CDR3 comprises 16 residues. The V segment lost 0 bases and the J segment 2 bases; nucleotides outside the gene matches: 5. Germline CDR1 is LGHNA and CDR2 is YSLEER. The CDR3 DNA sequence: TGCGCCAGCAGCCAAGACGGAGCGGGGCTCACAGATACGCAGTATTTT. Translating gives CASSQDGAGLTDTQYF.

The V and J genes are TRBV7-9 and TRBJ2-7; a weak D match, TRBD1 (6 bases). Trimming removed 5 bases at V and 6 bases at J, with 20 bases between. Germline CDR1 is SEHNR and CDR2 is FQNEAQ (reference sequence). The CDR3 contains 15 residues. This chain's CDR3 is CASSPVSAGDVEQYV. The CDR3 bases are TGTGCCAGCAGCCCGGTTTCGGCAGGGGACGTCGAGCAGTACGTC.

Here the CDR3 DNA reads TGTGCCAGCTCACAACCGACTAGCCCTAGCACAGATACGCAGTATTTT. This encodes CASSQPTSPSTDTQYF. This chain connects TRBV18 to TRBJ2-3; 7 bases match TRBD2. From germline, CDR1 is KGHSH and CDR2 LQKENI. V lost 4 bases and J lost 0; bases outside the gene matches: 7. The CDR3 runs to 16 residues.

The chain employs TRBV18 and TRBJ2-1; the match to TRBD2 covers 10 bases. The J segment lost 4 bases and the V segment lost 2 bases, leaving 2 bases of the junction unmatched. From germline, CDR1 is KGHSH and CDR2 LQKENI. There are 15 residues in the CDR3. CDR3 sequence reads: CASSPNSGGYNEQFF. The CDR3 bases are TGTGCCAGCTCACCAAATAGCGGGGGGTACAATGAGCAGTTCTTC.

This clone came up once. The rearrangement joins TRBV6-1 to TRBJ1-1; weak D call: TRBD1 (5 bases). Germline-derived CDR1 and CDR2 are MNHNS and SASEGT. V was shortened by 5 bases and J by 2 bases, with 12 bases between the two germline ends. This CDR3 comprises 14 residues. The DNA for the CDR3 is TGTGCCAGCAGTAGTAGACAGAGTAACACTGAAGCTTTCTTT. Protein: CASSSRQSNTEAFF.

This rearrangement joins TRBV12-5 to TRBJ2-3; 7 nucleotides agree with TRBD1. The germline gives CDR1 LGHNT, CDR2 FRNRAP. The trim removed 5 bases at V and 2 bases at J, leaving 4 bases unmatched. The CDR3 length is 14 residues. The CDR3: CASGPGQATDTQYF. CDR3 bases: TGTGCTAGTGGTCCCGGACAGGCCACAGATACGCAGTATTTT.

V and J are TRBV5-4 and TRBJ1-3, with 7 bases matching TRBD1. Trimming cost V 0 bases and J 2 bases; bases outside gene matches: 2. The germline V gene has CDR1 SGHNT and CDR2 YYREEE (reference sequence). This CDR3 has 15 residues. The CDR3 is CASSLGDRAGNTIYF. CDR3 bases: TGTGCCAGCAGCTTGGGGGACAGAGCTGGAAACACCATATATTTT.

The rearrangement joins TRBV5-1 to TRBJ2-1; 12 nucleotides agree with TRBD2. The V and J ends lost 4 bases and 8 bases, in that order; junction bases with no gene match: 7. The CDR3 has 15 residues. Germline lookup yields CDR1 SGHRS and CDR2 YFSETQ. DNA of the CDR3: TGCGCCAGCAGCAGGCTAGCGGGGGGGCCCGATGAGCAGTTCTTC. Amino acid sequence: CASSRLAGGPDEQFF.

CDR3 residues: CASSARTGATDTQYF. For the CDR3, the DNA is TGCGCCAGCAGCGCTAGGACAGGAGCCACAGATACGCAGTATTTT. This chain uses TRBV5-1 with TRBJ2-3, with 7 bases aligning to TRBD1. This CDR3 spans 15 amino acids. Germline values: CDR1 SGHRS, CDR2 YFSETQ. Germline trimming cut 4 bases from V and 2 bases from J; bases unmatched to any gene: 7.

This chain uses TRBV4-1 with TRBJ1-1; D perhaps matches TRBD1 (6 bases). The V end was cut by 0 bases, the J end by 4 bases, with 12 bases between. The CDR3 totals 15 residues. Looked up from germline, CDR1 is MGHRA and CDR2 is YSYEKL. The CDR3 DNA follows: TGCGCCAGCAGCCAAGATCTAGGGGGGAGCACTGAAGCTTTCTTT. Translation gives CASSQDLGGSTEAFF.

This chain links TRBV6-1 with TRBJ1-4; D ambiguous. V was pared by 7 bases and J by 6 bases, with 15 bases between. This CDR3 is 14 amino acids long. The V gene's germline CDR1 is MNHNS and CDR2 SASEGT. Here the CDR3 reads CASKVGGLYEKLFF. The CDR3 DNA reads TGTGCCAGCAAGGTGGGCGGACTTTATGAAAAACTGTTTTTT.

Only one count was recorded for this clone. V is TRBV10-3 and J is TRBJ2-3; 10 positions agree with TRBD1. J was trimmed by 2 bases and V by 6 bases; bases with no gene match: 5. CDR1 ENHRY and CDR2 SYGVKD come from the germline V gene. This CDR3 region has 15 residues. The CDR3 DNA is TGTGCCATCAGGATGGACAGGGGGGACACAGATACGCAGTATTTT. The encoded protein is CAIRMDRGDTDTQYF.

CDR3 DNA sequence: TGTGCCAGCAGTTCATCCTCTACGACAAATTCACCCCTCCACTTT. It encodes CASSSSSTTNSPLHF. The rearrangement joins TRBV6-6 to TRBJ1-6; D gene unclear. Trimming left V 4 bases short and J 7 bases short, with 14 bases between. The CDR3 loop spans 15 amino acids. The germline V gene has CDR1 MNHNY and CDR2 SVGAGI (reference sequence).